This TCR beta chain stems from a study of blood T cells in healthy people across ages. Sample-barcoded 5' priming and a J-beta primer mix drove a second PCR of 7 to 11 cycles. TCRdb reprocessed the 5' RACE reads via MiXCR and lists one record per CDR3 protein. The sample shows 540,000 or so distinct CDR3 sequences, about 24% of them seen only once. Ten or more counts support this clonotype. Its antigen is not known. Study-level findings and limits: The study lacked donor CMV status, which possibly confounded expanded clonotype changes. Per million T cells, the diversity of TCR beta decreased roughly linearly as age advanced.

These same data were also listed under a study on T cells of mothers and their children.

This receptor was taken from a boy younger than 18 in good health. Sequenced sample: blood.

The CDR3 protein is CASSLGGGPYEQYF. Here the CDR3 DNA reads TGTGCCAGCAGCTTAGGCGGGGGCCCCTACGAGCAGTACTTC. This sequence joins TRBV7-8 and TRBJ2-7; D may be TRBD2 (7 bases). Trimming stripped 1 base from V and 2 bases from J, with 9 bases between. CDR3 size: 14 residues. Germline lookup yields CDR1 SGHVS and CDR2 FQNEAQ.